The next 8 T cell receptor beta chains were all read from a single sample in a study of blood T cell repertoires in COVID-19. Assay used: immunoSEQ multiplex PCR; TCRdb lists only in-frame clones, some missing. The sample holds around 100,000 clones, 74% seen once. The sequenced sample was peripheral blood. These receptors were collected from a man in his 70s with COVID-19, enrolled during active disease.

This clone was detected once. The J gene is TRBJ2-7, the V gene TRBV24-1; D might be TRBD1 (6 bases). The CDR3 contains 15 residues. The V end lost 2 bases, the J end lost 2 bases, and 12 bases lay between the germline ends. Germline V gene data show CDR1 as KGHDR and CDR2 as SFDVKD. CDR3 loop: CATSDSRDTAYEQYF. The CDR3 region has the DNA TGTGCCACCAGTGATTCCCGGGACACGGCCTACGAGCAGTACTTC.

This clone was counted only a few times. The chain joins TRBV28 to TRBJ2-1; D unclear. CDR3 length equals 14 residues. With 3 bases removed from V and 5 bases from J, the gap between germline ends came to 11 bases. Per germline, CDR1 MDHEN and CDR2 SYDVKM. In DNA form, the CDR3 reads TGTGCCAGCAGTTTGGCGTTAGCTCACAATGAGCAGTTCTTC. Translation: CASSLALAHNEQFF. The full variable domain, its missing parts supplied by reference TRBV28 and TRBJ2-1, is DVKVTQSSRYLVKRTGEKVFLECVQDMDHENMFWYRQDPGLGLRLIYFSYDVKMKEKGDIPEGYSVSREKKERFSLILESASTNQTSMYLCASSLALAHNEQFFGPGTRLTVL.

The chain is built from TRBV18 and TRBJ1-4, with a weak D call TRBD1 (6 bases). Germline V gene data show CDR1 as KGHSH and CDR2 as LQKENI. V lost 3 bases, J lost 7 bases, and 12 bases lay in between. CDR3 length: 14 residues. This CDR3 reads CASSPPGEAEKLFF. The CDR3, as DNA: TGTGCCAGCTCACCTCCAGGGGAAGCTGAAAAACTGTTTTTT.

This clone was counted only a few times. This chain uses TRBV7-9 with TRBJ1-2, with 7 bases aligning to TRBD1. The J segment lost 4 bases and the V segment lost 4 bases, leaving 9 bases of the junction unmatched. The CDR3 runs 15 residues. The V gene's germline CDR1 is SEHNR and CDR2 FQNEAQ (reference sequence). The chain's CDR3 is CASSSTGIRVYGYTF. In nucleotides, the CDR3 is TGTGCCAGCAGCTCGACAGGGATTAGAGTCTATGGCTACACCTTC.

The V and J genes are TRBV5-5 and TRBJ1-2; D gene uncertain. Trimming left V 0 bases short and J 8 bases short, with 20 bases between. Germline loops: CDR1 SGHKS, CDR2 YYEKEE (reference sequence). This CDR3 is 16 amino acids long. CDR3 DNA sequence: TGTGCCAGCAGCTTGGTGGTCTCAGCCGCCGCGGAAGGCTACACCTTC. Its protein product is CASSLVVSAAAEGYTF.

The chain recombines TRBV5-1 with TRBJ2-3, with 10 bases that match TRBD2. V was clipped by 4 bases and J by 1 base; unmatched bases: 3. The CDR3 is made up of 15 amino acids. CDR1 SGHRS and CDR2 YFSETQ come from the germline V gene. The CDR3 bases are TGCGCCAGCAGCCGGGGGACTAGCGGCACAGATACGCAGTATTTT. This gives the protein CASSRGTSGTDTQYF.

This clone showed up just once. This chain uses TRBV19 with TRBJ1-4; TRBD1 is a possible D gene (5 bases). The V end lost 2 bases, the J end lost 5 bases, and 6 bases lay between the germline ends. Germline lookup yields CDR1 LNHDA and CDR2 SQIVND (reference sequence). The CDR3 has 13 residues. CDR3 amino acids: CASSINRNEKLFF. CDR3 in DNA: TGTGCCAGTAGTATAAACAGGAATGAAAAACTGTTTTTT.

This clone was counted between two and nine times. CDR3 residues: CASSHGRGPGELFF. CDR3 in DNA: TGTGCCAGCAGCCACGGAAGAGGTCCCGGGGAGCTGTTTTTT. V is TRBV11-2 and J is TRBJ2-2; D remains ambiguous. Between the trimmed V and J ends, which lost 5 bases and 6 bases, there was a span of 13 bases. The CDR3 sequence is 14 residues long. Per the germline V gene, CDR1 is SGHAT and CDR2 is FQNNGV.